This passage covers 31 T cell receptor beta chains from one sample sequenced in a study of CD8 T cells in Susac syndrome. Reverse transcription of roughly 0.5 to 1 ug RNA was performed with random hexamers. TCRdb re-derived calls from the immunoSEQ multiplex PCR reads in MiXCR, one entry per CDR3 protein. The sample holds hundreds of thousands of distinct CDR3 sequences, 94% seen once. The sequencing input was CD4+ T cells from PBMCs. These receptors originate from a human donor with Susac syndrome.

The CDR3 region is CATSRDLSGGAINEQFF. The CDR3 nucleotides are TGTGCCACCAGCAGAGATCTTAGCGGGGGGGCGATCAATGAGCAGTTCTTC. The rearrangement uses TRBV15 and TRBJ2-1, with 11 positions matching TRBD2. The germline gives CDR1 LNHNV, CDR2 YYDKDF (reference sequence). The CDR3 has 17 amino acids. With V trimmed by 0 bases and J by 6 bases, 7 bases remained unmatched.

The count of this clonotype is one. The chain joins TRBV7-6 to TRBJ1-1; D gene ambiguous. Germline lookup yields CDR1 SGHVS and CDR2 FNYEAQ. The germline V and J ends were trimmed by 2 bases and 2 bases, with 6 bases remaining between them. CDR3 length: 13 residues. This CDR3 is CASSLSENTEAFF. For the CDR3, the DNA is TGTGCCAGCAGCTTAAGTGAAAACACTGAAGCTTTCTTT. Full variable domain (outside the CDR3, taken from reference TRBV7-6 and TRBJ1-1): GAGVSQSPRYKVTKRGQDVALRCDPISGHVSLYWYRQALGQGPEFLTYFNYEAQQDKSGLPNDRFSAERPEGSISTLTIQRTEQRDSAMYRCASSLSENTEAFFGQGTRLTVV.

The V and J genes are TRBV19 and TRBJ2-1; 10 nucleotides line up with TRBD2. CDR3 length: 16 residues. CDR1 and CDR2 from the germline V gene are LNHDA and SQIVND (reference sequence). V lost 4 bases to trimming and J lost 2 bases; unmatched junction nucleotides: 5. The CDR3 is CASSKLAGATYNEQFF. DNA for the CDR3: TGTGCCAGTAGTAAGCTAGCGGGGGCTACCTACAATGAGCAGTTCTTC.

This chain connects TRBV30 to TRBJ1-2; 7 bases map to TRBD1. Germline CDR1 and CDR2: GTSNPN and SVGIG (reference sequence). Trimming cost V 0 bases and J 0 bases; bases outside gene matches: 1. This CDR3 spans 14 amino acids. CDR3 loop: CAWSVQGSNYGYTF. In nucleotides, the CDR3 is TGTGCCTGGAGTGTACAGGGGTCTAACTATGGCTACACCTTC. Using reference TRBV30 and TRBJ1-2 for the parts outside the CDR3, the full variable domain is SQTIHQWPATLVQPVGSPLSLECTVEGTSNPNLYWYRQAAGRGLQLLFYSVGIGQISSEVPQNLSASRPQDRQFILSSKKLLLSDSGFYLCAWSVQGSNYGYTFGSGTRLTVV.

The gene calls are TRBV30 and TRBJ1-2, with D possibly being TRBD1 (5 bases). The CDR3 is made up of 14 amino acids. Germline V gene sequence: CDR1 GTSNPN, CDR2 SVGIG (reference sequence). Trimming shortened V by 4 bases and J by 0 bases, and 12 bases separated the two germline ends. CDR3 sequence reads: CAWKQGEANYGYTF. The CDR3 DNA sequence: TGTGCCTGGAAGCAGGGCGAAGCTAACTATGGCTACACCTTC.

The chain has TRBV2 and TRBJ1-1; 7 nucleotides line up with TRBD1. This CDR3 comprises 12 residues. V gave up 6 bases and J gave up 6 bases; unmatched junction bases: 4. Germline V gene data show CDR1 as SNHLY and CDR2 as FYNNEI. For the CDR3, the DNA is TGTGCCAGCAGGGGACAGTTACCTGAAGCTTTCTTT. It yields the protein CASRGQLPEAFF.

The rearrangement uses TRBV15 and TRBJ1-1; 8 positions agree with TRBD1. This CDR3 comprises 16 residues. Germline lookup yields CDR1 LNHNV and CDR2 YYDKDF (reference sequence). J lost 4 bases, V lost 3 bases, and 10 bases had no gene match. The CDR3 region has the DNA TGTGCCACCAGCAGCAAACGGTTAACAGGGGGCACTGAAGCTTTCTTT. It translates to CATSSKRLTGGTEAFF.

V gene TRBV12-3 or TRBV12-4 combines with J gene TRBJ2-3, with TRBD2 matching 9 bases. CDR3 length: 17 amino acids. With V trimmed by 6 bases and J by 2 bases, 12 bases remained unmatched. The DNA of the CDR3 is TGTGCCAGCAGCCCTGGACTAGCGCGGGGGCACACAGATACGCAGTATTTT. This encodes CASSPGLARGHTDTQYF.

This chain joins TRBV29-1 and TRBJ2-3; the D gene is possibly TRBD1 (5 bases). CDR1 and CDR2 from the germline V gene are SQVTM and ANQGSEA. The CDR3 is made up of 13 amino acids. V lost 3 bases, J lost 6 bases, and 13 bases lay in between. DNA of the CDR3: TGCAGCGTTGACGGCCAGGGCAGGGATACGCAGTATTTT. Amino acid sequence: CSVDGQGRDTQYF.

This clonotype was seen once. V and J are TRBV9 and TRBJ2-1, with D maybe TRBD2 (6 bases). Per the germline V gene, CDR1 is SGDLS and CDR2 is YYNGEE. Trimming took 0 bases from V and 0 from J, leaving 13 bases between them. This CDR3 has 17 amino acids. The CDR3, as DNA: TGTGCCAGCAGCGTAGGCGGGGCGGGGAGCTCCTACAATGAGCAGTTCTTC. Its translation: CASSVGGAGSSYNEQFF.

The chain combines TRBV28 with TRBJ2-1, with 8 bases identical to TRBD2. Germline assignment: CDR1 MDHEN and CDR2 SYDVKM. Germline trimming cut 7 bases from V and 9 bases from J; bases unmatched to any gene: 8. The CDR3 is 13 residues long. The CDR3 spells CASTGGLVVEQFF. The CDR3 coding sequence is TGTGCCAGCACCGGGGGACTAGTCGTTGAGCAGTTCTTC. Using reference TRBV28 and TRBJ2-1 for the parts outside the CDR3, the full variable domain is DVKVTQSSRYLVKRTGEKVFLECVQDMDHENMFWYRQDPGLGLRLIYFSYDVKMKEKGDIPEGYSVSREKKERFSLILESASTNQTSMYLCASTGGLVVEQFFGPGTRLTVL.

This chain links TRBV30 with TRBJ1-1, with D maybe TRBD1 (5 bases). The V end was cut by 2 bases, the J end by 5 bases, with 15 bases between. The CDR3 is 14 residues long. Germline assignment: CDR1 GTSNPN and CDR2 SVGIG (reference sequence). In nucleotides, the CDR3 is TGTGCCTGGAGTCACATGGGCCGGGGGACTGAAGCTTTCTTT. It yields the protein CAWSHMGRGTEAFF.

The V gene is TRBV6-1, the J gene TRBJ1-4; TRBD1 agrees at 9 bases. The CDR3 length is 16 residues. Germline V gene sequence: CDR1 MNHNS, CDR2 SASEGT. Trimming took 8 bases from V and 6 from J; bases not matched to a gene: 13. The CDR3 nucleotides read TGTGCCAGCGGCTTGTCCACAGGGGGCGTTTATGAAAAACTGTTTTTT. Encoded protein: CASGLSTGGVYEKLFF.

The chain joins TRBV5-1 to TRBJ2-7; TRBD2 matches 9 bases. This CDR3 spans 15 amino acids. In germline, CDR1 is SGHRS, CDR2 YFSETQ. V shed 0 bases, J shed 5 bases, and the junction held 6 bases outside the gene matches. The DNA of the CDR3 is TGCGCCAGCAGCTTGGTTTTAGCGGGGGACGACGAGCAGTACTTC. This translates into CASSLVLAGDDEQYF.

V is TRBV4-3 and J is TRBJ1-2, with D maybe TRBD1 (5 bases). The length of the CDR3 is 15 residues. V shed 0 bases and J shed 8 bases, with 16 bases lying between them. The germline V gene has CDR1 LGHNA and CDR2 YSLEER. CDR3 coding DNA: TGCGCCAGCAGCCAAGACTCAGGGTTGGGAAACGGCTACACCTTC. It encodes CASSQDSGLGNGYTF.

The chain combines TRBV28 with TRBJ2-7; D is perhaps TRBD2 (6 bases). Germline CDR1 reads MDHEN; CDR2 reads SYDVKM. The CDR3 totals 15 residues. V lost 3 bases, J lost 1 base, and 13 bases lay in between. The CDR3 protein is CASSFVGGPSYEQYF. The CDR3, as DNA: TGTGCCAGCAGTTTTGTCGGGGGTCCATCCTACGAGCAGTACTTC.

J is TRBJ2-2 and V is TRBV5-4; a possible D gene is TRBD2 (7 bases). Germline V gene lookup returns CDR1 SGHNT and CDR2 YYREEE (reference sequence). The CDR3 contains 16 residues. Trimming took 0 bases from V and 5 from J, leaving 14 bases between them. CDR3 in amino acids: CASSLAPGEGTGELFF. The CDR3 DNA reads TGTGCCAGCAGCTTGGCTCCAGGGGAGGGTACCGGGGAGCTGTTTTTT. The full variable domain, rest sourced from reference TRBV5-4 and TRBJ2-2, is ETGVTQSPTHLIKTRGQQVTLRCSSQSGHNTVSWYQQALGQGPQFIFQYYREEENGRGNFPPRFSGLQFPNYSSELNVNALELDDSALYLCASSLAPGEGTGELFFGEGSRLTVL.

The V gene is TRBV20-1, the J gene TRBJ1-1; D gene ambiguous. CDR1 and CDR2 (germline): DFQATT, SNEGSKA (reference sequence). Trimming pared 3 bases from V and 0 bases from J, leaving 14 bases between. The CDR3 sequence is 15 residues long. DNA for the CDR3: TGCAGTGCTAGCGTCGAAACAGAGCTGAACACTGAAGCTTTCTTT. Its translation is CSASVETELNTEAFF.

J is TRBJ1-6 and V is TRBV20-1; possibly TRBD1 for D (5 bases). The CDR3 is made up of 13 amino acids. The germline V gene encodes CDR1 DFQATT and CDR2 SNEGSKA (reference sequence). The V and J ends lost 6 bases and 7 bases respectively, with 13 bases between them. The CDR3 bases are TGCAGTGCCCTAGGGGACTTCAATTCACCCCTCCACTTT. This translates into CSALGDFNSPLHF.

This CDR3 reads CSAPGLENGYTF. The DNA for the CDR3 is TGCAGTGCTCCCGGCCTCGAGAATGGCTACACCTTC. The chain links TRBV20-1 to TRBJ1-2; D gene ambiguous. Germline loops: CDR1 DFQATT, CDR2 SNEGSKA (reference sequence). This CDR3 spans 12 amino acids. V lost 5 bases, J lost 6 bases, and 13 bases lay in between.

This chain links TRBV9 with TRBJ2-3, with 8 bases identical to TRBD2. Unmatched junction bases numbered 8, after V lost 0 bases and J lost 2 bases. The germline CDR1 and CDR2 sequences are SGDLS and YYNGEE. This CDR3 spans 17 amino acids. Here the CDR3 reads CASSVDPAGLVTDTQYF. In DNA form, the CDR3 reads TGTGCCAGCAGCGTAGACCCCGCGGGACTAGTCACAGATACGCAGTATTTT.

The CDR3: CSARGRFRNEQFF. CDR3 in DNA: TGCAGTGCTAGAGGGCGTTTCCGAAATGAGCAGTTCTTC. The chain recombines TRBV20-1 with TRBJ2-1; D uncertain. Germline V CDR1 and CDR2: DFQATT, SNEGSKA (reference sequence). V was cut by 1 base and J by 7 bases, with 11 bases left in between. CDR3 length: 13 residues.

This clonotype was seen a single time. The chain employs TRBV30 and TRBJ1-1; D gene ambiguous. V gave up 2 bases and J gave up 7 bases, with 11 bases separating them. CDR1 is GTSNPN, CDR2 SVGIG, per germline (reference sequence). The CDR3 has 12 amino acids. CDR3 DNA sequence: TGTGCCTGGAGTCGAGGGAGGGTTGAAGCTTTCTTT. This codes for CAWSRGRVEAFF.

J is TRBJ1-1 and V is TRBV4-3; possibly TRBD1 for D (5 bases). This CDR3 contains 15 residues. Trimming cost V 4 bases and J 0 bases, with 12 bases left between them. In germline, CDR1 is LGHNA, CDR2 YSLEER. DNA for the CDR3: TGCGCCAGCAGCCGCCAGGGACGGATGAACACTGAAGCTTTCTTT. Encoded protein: CASSRQGRMNTEAFF.

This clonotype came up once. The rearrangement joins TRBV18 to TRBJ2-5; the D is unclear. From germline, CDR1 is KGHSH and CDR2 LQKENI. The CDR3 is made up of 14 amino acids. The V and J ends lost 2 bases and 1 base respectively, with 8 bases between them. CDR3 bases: TGTGCCAGCTCACCAATGGCTGGCCAAGAGACCCAGTACTTC. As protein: CASSPMAGQETQYF.

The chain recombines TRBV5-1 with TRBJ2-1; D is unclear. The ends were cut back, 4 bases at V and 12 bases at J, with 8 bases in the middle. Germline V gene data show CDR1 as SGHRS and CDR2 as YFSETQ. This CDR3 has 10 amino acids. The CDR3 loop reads CASSGPPQFF. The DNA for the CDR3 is TGCGCCAGCAGCGGACCCCCGCAGTTCTTC. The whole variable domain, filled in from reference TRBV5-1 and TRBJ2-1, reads KAGVTQTPRYLIKTRGQQVTLSCSPISGHRSVSWYQQTPGQGLQFLFEYFSETQRNKGNFPGRFSGRQFSNSRSEMNVSTLELGDSALYLCASSGPPQFFGPGTRLTVL.

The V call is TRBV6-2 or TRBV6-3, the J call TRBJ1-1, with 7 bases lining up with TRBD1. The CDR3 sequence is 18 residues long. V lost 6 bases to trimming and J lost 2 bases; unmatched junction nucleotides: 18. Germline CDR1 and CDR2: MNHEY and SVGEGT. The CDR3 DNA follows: TGTGCCAGCAGCCCTTACCGGGACAGCGAAGTCCTTAACACTGAAGCTTTCTTT. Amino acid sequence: CASSPYRDSEVLNTEAFF.

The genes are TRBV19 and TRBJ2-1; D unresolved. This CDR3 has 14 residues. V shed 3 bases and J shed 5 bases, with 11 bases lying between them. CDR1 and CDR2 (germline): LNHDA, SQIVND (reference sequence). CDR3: CASSISDVHNEQFF. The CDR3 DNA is TGTGCCAGTAGTATCTCGGACGTTCACAATGAGCAGTTCTTC.

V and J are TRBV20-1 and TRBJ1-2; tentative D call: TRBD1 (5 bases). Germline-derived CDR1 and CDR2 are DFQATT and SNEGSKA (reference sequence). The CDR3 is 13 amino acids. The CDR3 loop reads CRPEGGEVYGYTF. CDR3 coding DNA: TGCAGGCCCGAAGGAGGGGAAGTCTATGGCTACACCTTC.

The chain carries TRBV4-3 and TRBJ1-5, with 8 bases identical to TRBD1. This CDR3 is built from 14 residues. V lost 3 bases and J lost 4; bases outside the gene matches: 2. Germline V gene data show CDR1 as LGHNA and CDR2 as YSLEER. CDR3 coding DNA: TGCGCCAGCAGCCATACAGGGGGAAATCAGCCCCAGCATTTT. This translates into CASSHTGGNQPQHF.

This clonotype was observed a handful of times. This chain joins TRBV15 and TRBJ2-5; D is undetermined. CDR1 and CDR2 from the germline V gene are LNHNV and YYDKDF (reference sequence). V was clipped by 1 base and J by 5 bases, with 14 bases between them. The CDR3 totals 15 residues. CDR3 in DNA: TGTGCCACCAGCAGAGCCCGGAACCTTGGTGAGACCCAGTACTTC. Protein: CATSRARNLGETQYF.